This T cell receptor (beta chain) was observed in a study of T cell repertoires in aging, cancer and after chemotherapy. Findings of the study overall: Age-matched healthy donors had significantly more diverse, less clonal blood TCR repertoires than untreated cancer patients.

Multiplex touch-down PCR with TRB-A/B primers amplified rearranged V-D-J TRB sequences. TCRdb fed the multiplex PCR reads into MiXCR, producing one record per CDR3 protein. The table records some 20,000 distinct CDR3 sequences, roughly 35% of them present only once. This clonotype is medium-sized by share. Antigen: not known. The V gene lost 5 bases and the J gene lost 2 bases, with 15 bases spanning the gap. The CDR3 length is 15 residues. Germline CDR1 is LNHDA and CDR2 is SQIVND (reference sequence). Peripheral blood genomic DNA, not sorted cells or RNA, was the template. Sequences were obtained from blood. V usage is TRBV19 and J usage is TRBJ1-2; D remains unclear. The TCR was taken from a human donor with a solid tumor. The CDR3, as DNA: TGTGCCAGTAGTCATCGTCTACCCGAAAACTATGGCTACACCTTC. Residues: CASSHRLPENYGYTF.